This TCR beta chain emerged from a study of blood T cell repertoires in COVID-19. Study-level information: The samples span acute and convalescent COVID-19 from the United States, Italy and Spain.

Adults between about 18 and 95 years of age took part from under 25 US areas. For recovered donors of Cohort 3, there were two negative PCRs, clearance, or symptom resolution. Data came from immunoSEQ multiplex PCR; TCRdb stores just in-frame clones and leaves some out. The sample includes under 300,000 clones, 80% to 90% seen only once; the top ten take 1.9%. The V gene's germline CDR1 is MNHNY and CDR2 SVGAGI (reference sequence). The CDR3 has 15 residues. With 6 bases clipped from V and 3 bases from J, the junction kept 5 bases outside the gene matches. This TCR was sampled from a woman in her forties or fifties who had recovered from COVID-19. What was sequenced was PBMCs or T cells enriched from blood (not recorded which). The chain carries TRBV6-6 and TRBJ1-6, with TRBD1 identical over 7 bases. In nucleotides, the CDR3 is TGTGCCAGCAGCGATTGGGACAGCTATAATTCACCCCTCCACTTT. Its protein product is CASSDWDSYNSPLHF.